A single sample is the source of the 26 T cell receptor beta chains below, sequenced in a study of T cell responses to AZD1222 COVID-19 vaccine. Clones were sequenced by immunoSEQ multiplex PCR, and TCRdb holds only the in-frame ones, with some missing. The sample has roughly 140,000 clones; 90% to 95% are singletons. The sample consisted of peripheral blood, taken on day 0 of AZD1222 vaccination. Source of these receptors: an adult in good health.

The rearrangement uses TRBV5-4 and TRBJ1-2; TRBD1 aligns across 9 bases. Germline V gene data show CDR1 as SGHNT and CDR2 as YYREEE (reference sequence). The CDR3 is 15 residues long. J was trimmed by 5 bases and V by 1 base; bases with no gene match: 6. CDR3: CASSLPLTGGYGYTF. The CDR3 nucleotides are TGTGCCAGCAGCTTGCCTTTGACAGGGGGATATGGCTACACCTTC.

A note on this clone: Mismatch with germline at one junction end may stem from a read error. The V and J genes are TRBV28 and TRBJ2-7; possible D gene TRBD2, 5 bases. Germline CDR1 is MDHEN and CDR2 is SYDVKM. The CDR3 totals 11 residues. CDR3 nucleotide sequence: TGTGCCAGCAGCCCCGGACTCTGGTGGGACTTC. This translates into CASSPGLWWDF.

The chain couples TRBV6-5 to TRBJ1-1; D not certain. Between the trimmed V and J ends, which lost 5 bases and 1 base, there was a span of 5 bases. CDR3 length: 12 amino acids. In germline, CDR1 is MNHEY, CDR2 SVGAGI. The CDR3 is CASSTGNTEAFF. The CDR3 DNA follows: TGTGCCAGCAGTACGGGGAACACTGAAGCTTTCTTT.

CDR3 sequence (DNA): TGTGCCAGCTCTAGGAGCGGGAGGCAAGAGACCCAGTACTTC. Protein product: CASSRSGRQETQYF. V is TRBV28 and J is TRBJ2-5, with TRBD2 identical over 9 bases. The germline CDR1 and CDR2 sequences are MDHEN and SYDVKM. The CDR3 is 14 amino acids. The junction had 6 bases not matched to a gene; V was cut back by 8 bases and J by 2 bases.

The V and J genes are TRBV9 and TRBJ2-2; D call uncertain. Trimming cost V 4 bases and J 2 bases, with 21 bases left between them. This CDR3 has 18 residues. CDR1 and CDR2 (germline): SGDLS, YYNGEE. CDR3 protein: CASSLPRADLVNTGELFF. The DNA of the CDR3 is TGTGCCAGCAGCTTGCCCCGGGCAGACTTAGTAAACACCGGGGAGCTGTTTTTT.

CDR3 residues: CASHNSGGADYEQYF. The CDR3 DNA is TGCGCCAGCCACAATTCAGGGGGCGCGGACTACGAGCAGTACTTC. The chain couples TRBV10-1 to TRBJ2-7, with TRBD1 matching over 8 bases. Germline-derived CDR1 and CDR2 are WNHNN and SYGVQD (reference sequence). This CDR3 comprises 15 residues. Losses at the gene ends were 8 bases for V and 3 bases for J; bases not matched to a gene: 12.

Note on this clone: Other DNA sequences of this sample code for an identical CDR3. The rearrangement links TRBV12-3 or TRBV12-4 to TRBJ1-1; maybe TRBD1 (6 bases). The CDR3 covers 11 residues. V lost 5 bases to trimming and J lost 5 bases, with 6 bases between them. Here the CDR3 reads CASSRGTEAFF. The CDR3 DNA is TGTGCCAGCAGTAGGGGGACTGAAGCTTTCTTT.

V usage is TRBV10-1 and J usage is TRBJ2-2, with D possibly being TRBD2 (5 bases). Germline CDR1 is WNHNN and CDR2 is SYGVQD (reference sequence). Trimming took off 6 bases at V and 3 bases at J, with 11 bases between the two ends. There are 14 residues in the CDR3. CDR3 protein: CASSRGVDTGELFF. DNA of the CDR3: TGCGCCAGCAGCCGGGGTGTGGACACCGGGGAGCTGTTTTTT.

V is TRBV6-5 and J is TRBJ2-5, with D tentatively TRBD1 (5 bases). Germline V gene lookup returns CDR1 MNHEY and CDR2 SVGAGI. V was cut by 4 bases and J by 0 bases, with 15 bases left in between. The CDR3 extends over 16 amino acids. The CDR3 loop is CASSSWASGNQETQYF. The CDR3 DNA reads TGTGCCAGCAGTTCCTGGGCTTCAGGGAACCAAGAGACCCAGTACTTC.

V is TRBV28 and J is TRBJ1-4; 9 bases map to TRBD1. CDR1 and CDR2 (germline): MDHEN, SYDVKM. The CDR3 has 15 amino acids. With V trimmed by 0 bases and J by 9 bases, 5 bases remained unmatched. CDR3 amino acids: CASSLWGTGIQKLFF. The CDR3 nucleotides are TGTGCCAGCAGTTTATGGGGGACAGGGATTCAAAAACTGTTTTTT.

DNA for the CDR3: TGTGCCAGCAGCTTAGAGGCCGCGACTAGTCCCTTCTTC. It yields the protein CASSLEAATSPFF. This chain connects TRBV7-3 to TRBJ2-1, with D maybe TRBD2 (6 bases). The CDR3 runs to 13 residues. Germline-derived CDR1 and CDR2 are SGHTA and FQGTGA. Between the trimmed V and J ends, which lost 2 bases and 16 bases, there was a span of 18 bases.

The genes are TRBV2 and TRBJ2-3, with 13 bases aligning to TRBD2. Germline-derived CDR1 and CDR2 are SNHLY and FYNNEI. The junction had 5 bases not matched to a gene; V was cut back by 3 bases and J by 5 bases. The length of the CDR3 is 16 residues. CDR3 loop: CASSELGTSGVDTQYF. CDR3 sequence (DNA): TGTGCCAGCAGTGAGTTGGGGACTAGCGGGGTAGATACGCAGTATTTT.

CDR3 sequence reads: CASSVGVGTDTQYF. For the CDR3, the DNA is TGTGCCAGCAGCGTTGGGGTAGGCACAGATACGCAGTATTTT. V gene TRBV9 combines with J gene TRBJ2-3; D unresolved. Trimming stripped 2 bases from V and 1 base from J, with 8 bases between. Germline values: CDR1 SGDLS, CDR2 YYNGEE. The CDR3 is 14 residues long.

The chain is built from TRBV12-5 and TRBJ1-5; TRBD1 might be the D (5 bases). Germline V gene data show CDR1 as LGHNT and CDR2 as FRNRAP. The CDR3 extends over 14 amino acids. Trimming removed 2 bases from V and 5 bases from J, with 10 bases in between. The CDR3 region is CASGLWQGDQPQHF. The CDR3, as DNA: TGTGCTAGTGGTTTGTGGCAGGGAGATCAGCCCCAGCATTTT.

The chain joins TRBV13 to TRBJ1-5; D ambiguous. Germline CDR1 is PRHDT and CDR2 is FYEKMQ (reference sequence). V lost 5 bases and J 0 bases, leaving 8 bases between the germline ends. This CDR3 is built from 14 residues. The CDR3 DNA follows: TGTGCCAGCAGCCTCCGGGGTAGCAATCAGCCCCAGCATTTT. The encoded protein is CASSLRGSNQPQHF.

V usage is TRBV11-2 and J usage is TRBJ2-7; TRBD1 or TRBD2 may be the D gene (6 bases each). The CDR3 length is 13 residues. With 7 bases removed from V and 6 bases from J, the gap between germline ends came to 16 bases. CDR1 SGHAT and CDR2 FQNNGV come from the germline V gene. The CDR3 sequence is CASTPRGEGEQYF. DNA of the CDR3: TGTGCCAGCACCCCTAGGGGGGAAGGCGAGCAGTACTTC. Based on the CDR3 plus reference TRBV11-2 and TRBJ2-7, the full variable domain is EAGVAQSPRYKIIEKRQSVAFWCNPISGHATLYWYQQILGQGPKLLIQFQNNGVVDDSQLPKDRFSAERLKGVDSTLKIQPAKLEDSAVYLCASTPRGEGEQYFGPGTRLTVT.

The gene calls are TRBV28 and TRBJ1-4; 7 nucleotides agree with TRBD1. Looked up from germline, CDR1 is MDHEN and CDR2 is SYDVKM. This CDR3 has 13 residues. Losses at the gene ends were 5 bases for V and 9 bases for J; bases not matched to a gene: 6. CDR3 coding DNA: TGTGCCAGCAGTCCGAGGGACAGACAAAAACTGTTTTTT. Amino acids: CASSPRDRQKLFF.

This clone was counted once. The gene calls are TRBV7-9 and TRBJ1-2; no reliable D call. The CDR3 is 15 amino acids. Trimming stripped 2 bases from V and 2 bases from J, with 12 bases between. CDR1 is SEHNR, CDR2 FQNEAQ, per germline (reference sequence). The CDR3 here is CASSLNARKNYGYTF. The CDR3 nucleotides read TGTGCCAGCAGCTTAAATGCCAGGAAAAACTATGGCTACACCTTC.

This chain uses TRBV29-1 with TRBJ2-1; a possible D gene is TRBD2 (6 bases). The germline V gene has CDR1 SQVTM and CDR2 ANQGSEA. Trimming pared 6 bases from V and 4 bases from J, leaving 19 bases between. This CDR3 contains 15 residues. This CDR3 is CSVVIGTVEYNEQFF. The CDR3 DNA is TGCAGCGTCGTAATCGGGACTGTGGAGTACAATGAGCAGTTCTTC.

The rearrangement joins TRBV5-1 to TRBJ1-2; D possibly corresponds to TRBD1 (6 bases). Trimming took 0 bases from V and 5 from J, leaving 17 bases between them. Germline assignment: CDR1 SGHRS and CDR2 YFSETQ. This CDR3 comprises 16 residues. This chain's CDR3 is CASSLDLAAGAYGYTF. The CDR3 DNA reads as TGCGCCAGCAGCTTGGATTTAGCGGCAGGGGCTTATGGCTACACCTTC.

This CDR3 is CASSFPGELFF. CDR3 DNA: TGTGCCAGCAGCTTTCCCGGGGAGCTGTTTTTT. This chain connects TRBV7-2 to TRBJ2-2; no clear D gene. Trimming took 3 bases from V and 6 from J, leaving 2 bases between them. Germline CDR1 SGHTA, CDR2 FQGNSA. The CDR3 extends over 11 amino acids.

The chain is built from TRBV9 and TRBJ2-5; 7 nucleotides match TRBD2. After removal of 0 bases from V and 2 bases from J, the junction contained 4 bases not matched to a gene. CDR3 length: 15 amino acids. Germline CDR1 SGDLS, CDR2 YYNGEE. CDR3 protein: CASSVGGGQQETQYF. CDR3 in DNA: TGTGCCAGCAGCGTAGGGGGAGGGCAGCAAGAGACCCAGTACTTC.

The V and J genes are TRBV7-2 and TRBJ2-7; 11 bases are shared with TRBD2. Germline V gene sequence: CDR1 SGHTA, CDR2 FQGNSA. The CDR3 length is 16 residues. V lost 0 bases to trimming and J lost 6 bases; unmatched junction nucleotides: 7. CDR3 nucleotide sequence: TGTGCCAGCAGCTTAGCGTTCCTAGCGGGAGGATCCGAGCAGTACTTC. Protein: CASSLAFLAGGSEQYF.

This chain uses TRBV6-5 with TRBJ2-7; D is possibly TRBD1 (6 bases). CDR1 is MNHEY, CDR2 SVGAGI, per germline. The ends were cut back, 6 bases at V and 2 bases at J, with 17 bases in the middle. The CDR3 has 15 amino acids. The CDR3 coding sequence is TGTGCCAGCAGGGAGGACAGCCACCCACCCTACGAGCAGTACTTC. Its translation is CASREDSHPPYEQYF.

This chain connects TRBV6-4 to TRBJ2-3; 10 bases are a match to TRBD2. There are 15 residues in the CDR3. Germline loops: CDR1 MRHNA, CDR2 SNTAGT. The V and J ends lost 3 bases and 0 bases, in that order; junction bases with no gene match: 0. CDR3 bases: TGTGCCAGCAGTGAACTAGCGGGGAGCACAGATACGCAGTATTTT. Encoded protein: CASSELAGSTDTQYF.

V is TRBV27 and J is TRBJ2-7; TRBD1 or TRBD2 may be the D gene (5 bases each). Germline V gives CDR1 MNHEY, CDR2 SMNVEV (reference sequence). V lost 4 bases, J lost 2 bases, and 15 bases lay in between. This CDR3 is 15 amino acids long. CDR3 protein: CASSYSGTPTYEQYF. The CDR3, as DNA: TGTGCCAGCAGTTACTCCGGGACGCCAACCTACGAGCAGTACTTC.